The clone carrying this T cell receptor beta chain was recorded a few times. Its antigen is not identified. Library construction for TCR beta used iRepertoire HTBI primers and Arm-PCR of CDR3 regions. One entry per CDR3 protein, called by TCRdb with MiXCR from the multiplex PCR reads. The sample carries about 530,000 distinct CDR3 sequences, 15% to 20% recorded once. This record comes from a study of regulatory T cells in long-lasting Graves disease. Time point of the sample: newly diagnosed GD, antithyroid drugs for less than 3 months. Researchers made the TCR library from RNA that was extracted from PBMCs. By American Thyroid Association guidelines, Graves' disease was diagnosed in the cohort. Trimming removed 5 bases from V and 7 bases from J, with 8 bases in between. Per the germline V gene, CDR1 is MNHEY and CDR2 is SVGEGT. This CDR3 has 11 residues. Overall study findings and caveats: Patients with persistent disease showed a bias toward TRBV28, TRBJ1-2 and TRBJ2-5.

This sample was shared with a second study, whose subject was T cells in Graves' hyperthyroidism and ophthalmopathy. From that second work: The study left out patients who had uncontrolled infection, other autoimmune disease, pregnancy or lactation. Separation of ophthalmopathy from stable hyperthyroidism was achieved by a 13 V-J model.

Sequencing used peripheral blood mononuclear cells (PBMCs), obtained at new diagnosis, from a patient treated with antithyroid drugs. The chain couples TRBV6-2 or TRBV6-3 to TRBJ1-1; D gene unclear. The TCR comes from a woman aged 40-60 years with Graves disease. The CDR3 nucleotides read TGTGCCAGCAGTAAACATAGTGAAGCTTTCTTT. Translating it yields CASSKHSEAFF.